The next 20 T cell receptor beta chains were all read from a single sample in a study of blood T cell repertoires in COVID-19. TCRdb's copy holds only in-frame clones and misses some; the assay was immunoSEQ multiplex PCR. The sample records under 500,000 clones, around 89% being singletons. Sequenced sample: peripheral blood. These receptors all come from a woman in her 30s with acute or convalescent COVID-19.

The chain employs TRBV4-1 and TRBJ2-3; the D gene is possibly TRBD2 (5 bases). The CDR3 loop spans 16 amino acids. The germline gives CDR1 MGHRA, CDR2 YSYEKL. Trimming left V 0 bases short and J 2 bases short, with 12 bases between. In DNA form, the CDR3 reads TGCGCCAGCAGCCAAGAACCTAGCTCCTCCACAGATACGCAGTATTTT. Protein: CASSQEPSSSTDTQYF.

The chain couples TRBV29-1 to TRBJ1-4; 9 bases agree with TRBD1. The J segment lost 3 bases and the V segment lost 8 bases, leaving 4 bases of the junction unmatched. The CDR3 is made up of 13 amino acids. Germline V gene sequence: CDR1 SQVTM, CDR2 ANQGSEA. The CDR3 DNA is TGCAGCCCCGACAGGGGGGCTAATGAAAAACTGTTTTTT. Translation: CSPDRGANEKLFF. The full variable domain, in which reference TRBV29-1 and TRBJ1-4 provide the parts outside the CDR3, is SAVISQKPSRDICQRGTSLTIQCQVDSQVTMMFWYRQQPGQSLTLIATANQGSEATYESGFVIDKFPISRPNLTFSTLTVSNMSPEDSSIYLCSPDRGANEKLFFGSGTQLSVL.

A word on this clone: One junction end disagrees with the germline gene, perhaps due to a read error. The chain employs TRBV4-1 and TRBJ2-2; TRBD2 aligns across 7 bases. Germline CDR1 reads MGHRA; CDR2 reads YSYEKL. This CDR3 region has 17 residues. CDR3 protein: CASSQDPAGLNIGELFF. The DNA of the CDR3 is TGCGCCAGCAGCCAAGATCCAGCGGGGTTAAACATCGGGGAGCTGTTTTTT.

The rearrangement links TRBV6-6 to TRBJ1-5; TRBD1 is a possible D gene (6 bases). V was trimmed by 6 bases and J by 3 bases, leaving 12 bases between them. The CDR3 length is 14 residues. The germline V gene encodes CDR1 MNHNY and CDR2 SVGAGI (reference sequence). CDR3 coding DNA: TGTGCCAGCAGGGAACACAGGGCCAATCAGCCCCAGCATTTT. Translation gives CASREHRANQPQHF.

This sequence joins TRBV7-3 and TRBJ1-1; D possibly corresponds to TRBD1 (6 bases). The CDR3 totals 13 residues. Germline loops: CDR1 SGHTA, CDR2 FQGTGA. The V end lost 5 bases, the J end lost 2 bases, and 9 bases lay between the germline ends. CDR3 sequence (DNA): TGTGCCAGCAGCCTACAGGGAAACACTGAAGCTTTCTTT. Residues: CASSLQGNTEAFF.

The V gene is TRBV7-3, the J gene TRBJ2-3; TRBD1 is a possible D gene (6 bases). Germline V lookup: CDR1 SGHTA, CDR2 FQGTGA. The CDR3 has 14 amino acids. The V end lost 5 bases, the J end lost 1 base, and 10 bases lay between the germline ends. The CDR3 loop is CASSLGGRTDTQYF. For the CDR3, the DNA is TGTGCCAGCAGCCTTGGGGGCCGCACAGATACGCAGTATTTT.

This chain joins TRBV24-1 and TRBJ2-1, with D perhaps matching TRBD1 (6 bases). The length of the CDR3 is 15 residues. CDR1 and CDR2 (germline): KGHDR, SFDVKD. The V and J ends lost 0 bases and 3 bases respectively, with 8 bases between them. The CDR3 nucleotides are TGTGCCACCAGTGATTTGAGGACAGACTACAATGAGCAGTTCTTC. Translated, it gives CATSDLRTDYNEQFF.

The CDR3: CASSVDSHTEAFF. The CDR3 DNA sequence: TGTGCCAGCAGTGTCGACAGCCACACTGAAGCTTTCTTT. The rearrangement links TRBV2 to TRBJ1-1, with a possible D match to TRBD1 (5 bases). Germline loops: CDR1 SNHLY, CDR2 FYNNEI. Trimming stripped 4 bases from V and 3 bases from J, with 9 bases between. The CDR3 runs to 13 residues.

V gene TRBV27 combines with J gene TRBJ2-6; D may be TRBD1 (6 bases). The V end lost 4 bases, the J end lost 1 base, and 11 bases lay between the germline ends. The CDR3 contains 16 residues. CDR1 and CDR2 (germline): MNHEY, SMNVEV (reference sequence). DNA for the CDR3: TGTGCCAGCAGTTCCTCCAGGGGTTCTGGGGCCAACGTCCTGACTTTC. Protein: CASSSSRGSGANVLTF.

The V gene is TRBV19, the J gene TRBJ2-2, with 8 bases aligning to TRBD2. The junction had 16 bases not matched to a gene; V was cut back by 5 bases and J by 5 bases. In germline, CDR1 is LNHDA, CDR2 SQIVND (reference sequence). The CDR3 has 18 residues. CDR3 nucleotides: TGTGCCAGTAGTCTCCTGCCGGGGGGGCCTAAGGGGACCGGGGAGCTGTTTTTT. Translated: CASSLLPGGPKGTGELFF.

The chain is built from TRBV10-2 and TRBJ1-3, with D tentatively TRBD1 (5 bases). Germline CDR1 WSHSY, CDR2 SAAADI. The CDR3 is 14 residues long. V was trimmed by 1 base and J by 4 bases, leaving 8 bases between them. The CDR3 region has the DNA TGCGCCAGCAGTGAGTTCAGGGCAGGAAACACCATATATTTT. Translated: CASSEFRAGNTIYF.

The chain couples TRBV7-2 to TRBJ2-2, with D unresolved. The CDR3 is 14 amino acids. The V end was cut by 1 base, the J end by 1 base, with 4 bases between. In germline, CDR1 is SGHTA, CDR2 FQGNSA. The CDR3 DNA sequence: TGTGCCAGCAGCTTAGGACAGAACACCGGGGAGCTGTTTTTT. As protein: CASSLGQNTGELFF. The complete variable domain, with remaining parts taken from reference TRBV7-2 and TRBJ2-2, reads GAGVSQSPSNKVTEKGKDVELRCDPISGHTALYWYRQSLGQGLEFLIYFQGNSAPDKSGLPSDRFSAERTGGSVSTLTIQRTQQEDSAVYLCASSLGQNTGELFFGEGSRLTVL.

This chain links TRBV2 with TRBJ2-3; the match to TRBD1 covers 9 bases. Unmatched junction bases numbered 10, after V lost 5 bases and J lost 7 bases. The CDR3 loop spans 15 amino acids. CDR1 and CDR2 (germline): SNHLY, FYNNEI. The CDR3 is CASSLATGGINTQYF. The CDR3 DNA is TGTGCCAGCAGTCTCGCTACAGGGGGCATAAATACGCAGTATTTT.

This rearrangement joins TRBV7-9 to TRBJ1-6, with 11 bases fitting TRBD1. With V trimmed by 5 bases and J by 1 base, 4 bases remained unmatched. Germline V gives CDR1 SEHNR, CDR2 FQNEAQ (reference sequence). The CDR3 is 17 residues long. CDR3 DNA sequence: TGTGCCAGCAGCCTCGGGACAGGGGGATCCTATAATTCACCCCTCCACTTT. Protein product: CASSLGTGGSYNSPLHF.

V usage is TRBV7-9 and J usage is TRBJ1-1; weak D call: TRBD1 (5 bases). This CDR3 spans 13 amino acids. Germline V gene sequence: CDR1 SEHNR, CDR2 FQNEAQ (reference sequence). Trimming shortened V by 1 base and J by 11 bases, and 14 bases separated the two germline ends. The CDR3 protein is CASSLGQHSRAFF. In DNA form, the CDR3 reads TGTGCCAGCAGCTTAGGACAGCACTCTAGGGCTTTCTTT.

This clone was observed a single time. V usage is TRBV13 and J usage is TRBJ2-3; D possibly corresponds to TRBD2 (6 bases). The CDR3 extends over 14 amino acids. Deletions cut 2 bases from V and 6 bases from J, with 12 bases between. Germline V gene data show CDR1 as PRHDT and CDR2 as FYEKMQ (reference sequence). In DNA, the CDR3 is TGTGCCAGCAGCTTAAGGAGGGGCCTGGATACGCAGTATTTT. This sequence encodes CASSLRRGLDTQYF.

The V gene is TRBV28, the J gene TRBJ2-7; TRBD1 agrees at 9 bases. The CDR3 is 14 residues long. Germline V gene lookup returns CDR1 MDHEN and CDR2 SYDVKM. The junction had 6 bases not matched to a gene; V was cut back by 6 bases and J by 3 bases. CDR3 loop: CASSGDRAYYEQYF. CDR3 DNA sequence: TGTGCCAGCAGCGGGGACAGGGCCTACTACGAGCAGTACTTC.

The gene calls are TRBV6-5 and TRBJ1-1; 7 positions agree with TRBD1. CDR3 length equals 15 residues. V dropped 0 bases and J dropped 3; count of bases not matched to a gene: 4. From germline, CDR1 is MNHEY and CDR2 SVGAGI. This CDR3 reads CASSYSARGDTEAFF. The CDR3 nucleotides read TGTGCCAGCAGTTACTCGGCCAGGGGGGACACTGAAGCTTTCTTT.

V gene TRBV5-4 combines with J gene TRBJ2-5; 10 positions match TRBD1. V was clipped by 3 bases and J by 5 bases; unmatched bases: 13. CDR1 is SGHNT, CDR2 YYREEE, per germline (reference sequence). The CDR3 contains 17 residues. CDR3 residues: CASSSRDRGHRRETQYF. CDR3 sequence (DNA): TGTGCCAGCAGCTCACGGGACAGGGGACACCGCAGGGAGACCCAGTACTTC.

The V gene is TRBV4-1, the J gene TRBJ2-5; D may be TRBD1 (7 bases). There are 21 residues in the CDR3. Trimming left V 4 bases short and J 2 bases short, with 32 bases between. CDR1 and CDR2 from the germline V gene are MGHRA and YSYEKL. The CDR3 nucleotides read TGCGCCAGCAGCCCGGAGGAATTTCTGGGACAGAAGACGGAGGGACAAGAGACCCAGTACTTC. Translated, it gives CASSPEEFLGQKTEGQETQYF.